The 7 T cell receptor beta chains listed next were all sequenced from one sample in a study of blood T cell repertoires in COVID-19. Profiling relied on immunoSEQ multiplex PCR, and the TCRdb table lists in-frame clones only, not all of them. The sample records under 70,000 clones, around four fifths being singletons. The sample was peripheral blood. These TCRs come from a human donor in a cohort sampled during active COVID-19.

The chain joins TRBV19 to TRBJ2-3; 12 bases are a match to TRBD2. The CDR3 extends over 15 amino acids. Germline V lookup: CDR1 LNHDA, CDR2 SQIVND (reference sequence). V shed 5 bases and J 2 bases; nucleotides not matched to a gene: 2. The CDR3 reads CASSGTSGFTDTQYF. The DNA for the CDR3 is TGTGCCAGTAGTGGGACTAGCGGGTTCACAGATACGCAGTATTTT.

The DNA for the CDR3 is TGTGCCAGCAGCCCCCAAGGACTAGAGAGCGATACGCAGTATTTT. It specifies CASSPQGLESDTQYF. This rearrangement joins TRBV7-3 to TRBJ2-3; TRBD2 agrees at 7 bases. CDR3 length: 15 amino acids. Germline V gene lookup returns CDR1 SGHTA and CDR2 FQGTGA. Trimming cost V 5 bases and J 6 bases; bases outside gene matches: 11.

The rearrangement uses TRBV4-3 and TRBJ2-6, with D possibly matching TRBD2 (5 bases). Germline V gene sequence: CDR1 LGHNA, CDR2 YSLEER. V was trimmed by 0 bases and J by 2 bases, leaving 8 bases between them. There are 16 residues in the CDR3. The CDR3 reads CASSQDPGTGANVLTF. CDR3 in DNA: TGCGCCAGCAGCCAAGATCCCGGGACTGGGGCCAACGTCCTGACTTTC.

The chain employs TRBV5-1 and TRBJ2-7; 9 nucleotides match TRBD1. CDR1 is SGHRS and CDR2 is YFSETQ in the germline V gene. Trimming removed 0 bases from V and 3 bases from J; junction bases left unmatched: 7. The CDR3 sequence is 16 residues long. The CDR3 DNA is TGCGCCAGCAGCTTGGATCCCCGGGACAGGGTCTACGAGCAGTACTTC. This encodes CASSLDPRDRVYEQYF.

This chain joins TRBV7-2 and TRBJ1-6; TRBD1 might be the D (6 bases). This CDR3 has 15 residues. Trimming took off 3 bases at V and 6 bases at J, with 12 bases between the two ends. Germline CDR1 SGHTA, CDR2 FQGNSA. The CDR3 region has the DNA TGTGCCAGCAGCTTGTTGGGACATCCTAATTCACCCCTCCACTTT. It yields the protein CASSLLGHPNSPLHF. The complete variable domain, with remaining parts taken from reference TRBV7-2 and TRBJ1-6, reads GAGVSQSPSNKVTEKGKDVELRCDPISGHTALYWYRQSLGQGLEFLIYFQGNSAPDKSGLPSDRFSAERTGGSVSTLTIQRTQQEDSAVYLCASSLLGHPNSPLHFGNGTRLTVT.

J is TRBJ1-6 and V is TRBV18; D is perhaps TRBD1 (5 bases). The CDR3 runs to 16 residues. Germline lookup yields CDR1 KGHSH and CDR2 LQKENI. Trimming removed 3 bases from V and 9 bases from J, with 18 bases in between. CDR3 region: CASSPQYDPGISPLHF. CDR3 bases: TGTGCCAGCTCACCTCAATATGACCCAGGGATTTCACCCCTCCACTTT. The whole variable domain, remainder taken from reference TRBV18 and TRBJ1-6, is NAGVMQNPRHLVRRRGQEARLRCSPMKGHSHVYWYRQLPEEGLKFMVYLQKENIIDESGMPKERFSAEFPKEGPSILRIQQVVRGDSAAYFCASSPQYDPGISPLHFGNGTRLTVT.

The chain links TRBV5-1 to TRBJ2-7; no clear D. Trimming took off 4 bases at V and 3 bases at J, with 11 bases between the two ends. This CDR3 has 13 residues. Germline loops: CDR1 SGHRS, CDR2 YFSETQ. The CDR3 nucleotides read TGCGCCAGCAGCCCGGGTACCGTCTACGAGCAGTACTTC. Translated, it gives CASSPGTVYEQYF. The whole variable domain, remainder taken from reference TRBV5-1 and TRBJ2-7, is KAGVTQTPRYLIKTRGQQVTLSCSPISGHRSVSWYQQTPGQGLQFLFEYFSETQRNKGNFPGRFSGRQFSNSRSEMNVSTLELGDSALYLCASSPGTVYEQYFGPGTRLTVT.